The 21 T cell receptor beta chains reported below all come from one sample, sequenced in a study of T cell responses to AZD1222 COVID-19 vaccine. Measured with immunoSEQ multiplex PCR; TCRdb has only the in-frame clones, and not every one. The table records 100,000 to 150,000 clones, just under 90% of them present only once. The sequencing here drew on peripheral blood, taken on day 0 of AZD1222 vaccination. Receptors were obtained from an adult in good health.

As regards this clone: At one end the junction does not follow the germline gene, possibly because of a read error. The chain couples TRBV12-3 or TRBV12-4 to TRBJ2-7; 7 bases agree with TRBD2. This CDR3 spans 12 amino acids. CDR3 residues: CASSLNRGVQDF. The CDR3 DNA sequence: TGTGCCAGCAGTCTAAACCGGGGGGTTCAAGACTTC.

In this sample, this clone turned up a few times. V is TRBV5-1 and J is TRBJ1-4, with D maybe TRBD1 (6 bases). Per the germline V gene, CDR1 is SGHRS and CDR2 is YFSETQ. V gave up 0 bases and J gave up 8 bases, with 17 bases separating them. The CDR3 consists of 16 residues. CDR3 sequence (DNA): TGCGCCAGCAGCTTGGGGAACAGGGCCGAGAGAGAAAAACTGTTTTTT. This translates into CASSLGNRAEREKLFF.

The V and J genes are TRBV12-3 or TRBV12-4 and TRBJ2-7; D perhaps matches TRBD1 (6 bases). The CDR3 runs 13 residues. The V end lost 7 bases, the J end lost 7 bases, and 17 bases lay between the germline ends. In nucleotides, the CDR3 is TGTGCCAGCACCAGGGGATCCTTCGGGGAGCAGTACTTC. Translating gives CASTRGSFGEQYF.

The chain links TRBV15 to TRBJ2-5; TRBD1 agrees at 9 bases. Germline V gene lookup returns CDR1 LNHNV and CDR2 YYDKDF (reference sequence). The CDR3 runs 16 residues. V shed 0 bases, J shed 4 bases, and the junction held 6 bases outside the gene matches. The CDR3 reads CATSRDLRTGVETQYF. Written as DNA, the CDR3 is TGTGCCACCAGCAGAGATCTGAGGACAGGGGTAGAGACCCAGTACTTC.

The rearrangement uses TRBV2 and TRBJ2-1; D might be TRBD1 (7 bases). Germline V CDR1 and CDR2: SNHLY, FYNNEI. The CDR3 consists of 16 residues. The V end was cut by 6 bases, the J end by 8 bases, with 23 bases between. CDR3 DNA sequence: TGTGCCAGCAGACTCGGCGGGACAGCAGGCGCCTATGAGCAGTTCTTC. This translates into CASRLGGTAGAYEQFF.

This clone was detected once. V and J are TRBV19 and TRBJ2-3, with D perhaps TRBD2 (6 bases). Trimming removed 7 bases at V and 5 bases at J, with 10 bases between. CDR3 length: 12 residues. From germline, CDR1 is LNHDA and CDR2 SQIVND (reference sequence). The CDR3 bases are TGTGCCAGTAATCAGGAGGGAGATACGCAGTATTTT. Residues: CASNQEGDTQYF.

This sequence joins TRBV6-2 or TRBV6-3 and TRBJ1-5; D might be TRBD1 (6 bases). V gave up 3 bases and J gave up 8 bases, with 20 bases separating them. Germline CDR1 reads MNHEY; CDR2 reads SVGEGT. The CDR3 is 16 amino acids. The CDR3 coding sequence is TGTGCCAGCAGTTATCGGGGAGGACAGTGGGGTAAGCCCCAGCATTTT. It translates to CASSYRGGQWGKPQHF.

The CDR3 is CASTPDFPWGYEQYF. CDR3 in DNA: TGCGCCAGCACCCCGGATTTTCCCTGGGGCTACGAGCAGTACTTC. The rearrangement joins TRBV4-1 to TRBJ2-7, with D hard to call. V was cut by 7 bases and J by 3 bases, with 19 bases left in between. CDR1 and CDR2 from the germline V gene are MGHRA and YSYEKL. The CDR3 loop spans 15 amino acids.

The CDR3 DNA is TGTGCCAGCAGCTCTCAAGAGACCCAGTACTTC. Translating it yields CASSSQETQYF. J is TRBJ2-5 and V is TRBV28; no firm D call. The V end was cut by 6 bases, the J end by 2 bases, with 4 bases between. CDR1 is MDHEN and CDR2 is SYDVKM in the germline V gene. The CDR3 sequence is 11 residues long.

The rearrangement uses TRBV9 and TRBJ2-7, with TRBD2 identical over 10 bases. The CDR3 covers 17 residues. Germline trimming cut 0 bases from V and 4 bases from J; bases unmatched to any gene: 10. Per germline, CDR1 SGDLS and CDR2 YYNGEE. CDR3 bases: TGTGCCAGCAGCGTAGACCCGAGTTTAGCGGGAGGTTACGAGCAGTACTTC. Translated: CASSVDPSLAGGYEQYF.

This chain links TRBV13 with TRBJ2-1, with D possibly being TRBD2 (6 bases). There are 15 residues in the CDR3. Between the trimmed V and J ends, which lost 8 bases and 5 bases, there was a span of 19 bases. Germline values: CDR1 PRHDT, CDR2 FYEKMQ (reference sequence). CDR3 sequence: CASRTPGGPNNEQFF. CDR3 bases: TGTGCCAGCCGCACCCCCGGGGGACCTAACAATGAGCAGTTCTTC.

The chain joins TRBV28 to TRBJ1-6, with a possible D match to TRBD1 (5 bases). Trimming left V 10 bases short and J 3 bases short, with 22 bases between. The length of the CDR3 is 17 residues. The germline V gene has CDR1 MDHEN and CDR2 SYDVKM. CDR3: CATSGRLDGRYNSPLHF. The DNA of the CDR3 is TGTGCCACCTCAGGGCGACTCGACGGACGCTATAATTCACCCCTCCACTTT.

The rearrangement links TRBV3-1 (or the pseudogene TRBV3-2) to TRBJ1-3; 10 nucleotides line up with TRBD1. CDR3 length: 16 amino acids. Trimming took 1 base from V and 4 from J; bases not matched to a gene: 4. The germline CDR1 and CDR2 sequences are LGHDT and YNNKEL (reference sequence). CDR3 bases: TGTGCCAGCAGCCAAGCCGGGACAGGGGTGGGAAACACCATATATTTT. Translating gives CASSQAGTGVGNTIYF.

The CDR3 sequence: CASSLDRGGTPLEQYF. CDR3 nucleotide sequence: TGTGCCAGCAGCCTGGACCGCGGAGGGACGCCTCTCGAGCAGTACTTC. The rearrangement joins TRBV3-1 (or the pseudogene TRBV3-2) to TRBJ2-7, with D tentatively TRBD2 (6 bases). The germline V and J ends were trimmed by 4 bases and 6 bases, with 22 bases remaining between them. This CDR3 is built from 16 residues. Germline CDR1 is LGHDT and CDR2 is YNNKEL (reference sequence).

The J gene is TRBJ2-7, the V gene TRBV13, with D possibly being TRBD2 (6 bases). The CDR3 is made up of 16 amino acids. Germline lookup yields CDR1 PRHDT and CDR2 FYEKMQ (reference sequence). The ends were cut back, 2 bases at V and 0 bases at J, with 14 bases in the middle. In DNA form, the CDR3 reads TGTGCCAGCAGCTTACTAGCGAACACAGACTCCTACGAGCAGTACTTC. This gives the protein CASSLLANTDSYEQYF. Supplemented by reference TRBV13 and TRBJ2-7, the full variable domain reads AAGVIQSPRHLIKEKRETATLKCYPIPRHDTVYWYQQGPGQDPQFLISFYEKMQSDKGSIPDRFSAQQFSDYHSELNMSSLELGDSALYFCASSLLANTDSYEQYFGPGTRLTVT.

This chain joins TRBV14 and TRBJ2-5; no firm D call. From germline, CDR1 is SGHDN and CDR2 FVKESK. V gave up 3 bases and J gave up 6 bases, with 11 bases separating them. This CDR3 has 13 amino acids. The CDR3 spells CASSQDLRKTQYF. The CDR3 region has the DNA TGTGCCAGCAGCCAGGACCTTCGGAAGACCCAGTACTTC.

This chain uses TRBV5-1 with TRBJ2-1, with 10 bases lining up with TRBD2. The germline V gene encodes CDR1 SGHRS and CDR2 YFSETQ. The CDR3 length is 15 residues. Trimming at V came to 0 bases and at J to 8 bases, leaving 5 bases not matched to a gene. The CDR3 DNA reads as TGCGCCAGCAGCTTGGTAGCGGGAGGACAACATGAGCAGTTCTTC. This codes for CASSLVAGGQHEQFF.

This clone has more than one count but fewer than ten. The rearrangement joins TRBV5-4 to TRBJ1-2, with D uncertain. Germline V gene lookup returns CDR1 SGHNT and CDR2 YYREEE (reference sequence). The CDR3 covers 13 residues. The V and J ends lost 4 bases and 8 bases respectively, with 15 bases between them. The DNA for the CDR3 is TGTGCCAGCAGCAGCCAGAGGGCGAGGGGCTACACCTTC. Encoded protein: CASSSQRARGYTF.

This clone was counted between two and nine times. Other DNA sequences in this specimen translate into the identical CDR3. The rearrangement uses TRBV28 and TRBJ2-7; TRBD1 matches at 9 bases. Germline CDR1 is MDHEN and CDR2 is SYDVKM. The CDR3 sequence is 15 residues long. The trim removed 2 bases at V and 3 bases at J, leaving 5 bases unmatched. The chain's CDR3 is CASSLEGTGNYEQYF. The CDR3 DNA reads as TGTGCCAGCAGTTTAGAAGGGACAGGGAACTACGAGCAGTACTTC.

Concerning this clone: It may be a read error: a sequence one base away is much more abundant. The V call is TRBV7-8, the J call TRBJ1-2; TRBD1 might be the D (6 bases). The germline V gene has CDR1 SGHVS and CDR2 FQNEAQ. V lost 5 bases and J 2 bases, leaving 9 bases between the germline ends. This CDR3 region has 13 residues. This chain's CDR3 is CASSGGQNYGYTF. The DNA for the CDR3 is TGTGCCAGCAGCGGGGGACAAAACTATGGCTACACCTTC.

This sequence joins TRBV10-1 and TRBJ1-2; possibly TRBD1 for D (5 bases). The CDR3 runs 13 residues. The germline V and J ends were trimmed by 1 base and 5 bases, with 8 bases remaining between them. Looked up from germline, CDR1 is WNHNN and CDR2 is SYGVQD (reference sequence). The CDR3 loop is CASSEWGSYGYTF. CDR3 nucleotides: TGCGCCAGCAGTGAGTGGGGGTCTTATGGCTACACCTTC.